The 18 T cell receptor beta chains below all came from one sample that was sequenced in a study of T-cell memory formation after mild COVID-19. TCRdb called the 5' RACE reads again in MiXCR, with one record for every CDR3 protein. Altogether 45,000 to 55,000 distinct CDR3 sequences are present, approximately 7% being singletons, with the ten largest covering more than 1.2%. Sequencing input: PBMCs or a T cell subset sorted from them (not recorded which). The receptors derive from a man aged 18 to 29 who had mild COVID-19 (a few samples of this study predate the infection). Cell type and time point are not known.

The CDR3 DNA follows: TGCGCCAGCAGCGGAGGGGGCCGAGGAGGTGGCTACACCTTC. Translation gives CASSGGGRGGGYTF. The chain joins TRBV5-1 to TRBJ1-2; TRBD1 aligns across 7 bases. Germline V CDR1 and CDR2: SGHRS, YFSETQ. This CDR3 contains 14 residues. After removal of 4 bases from V and 7 bases from J, the junction contained 10 bases not matched to a gene.

This clonotype was seen repeatedly, ten times or more. V gene TRBV24-1 combines with J gene TRBJ2-5, with D unresolved. The V end lost 3 bases, the J end lost 2 bases, and 3 bases lay between the germline ends. Germline V gene sequence: CDR1 KGHDR, CDR2 SFDVKD. This CDR3 is 12 amino acids long. Written as DNA, the CDR3 is TGTGCCACCAGTGATATACAAGAGACCCAGTACTTC. As protein: CATSDIQETQYF.

Only a few counts were recorded for this clonotype. The rearrangement links TRBV6-2 or TRBV6-3 to TRBJ1-1; possibly TRBD1 for D (6 bases). In germline, CDR1 is MNHEY, CDR2 SVGEGT. The length of the CDR3 is 13 residues. V lost 8 bases and J lost 0, with 10 bases in between. In DNA form, the CDR3 reads TGTGCCAGCCAGGGACACGTGAACACTGAAGCTTTCTTT. Amino acid sequence: CASQGHVNTEAFF.

This clonotype was seen a few times. The V gene is TRBV7-2, the J gene TRBJ2-3; D is unclear. Trimming removed 4 bases from V and 3 bases from J, with 8 bases in between. This CDR3 spans 13 amino acids. The germline gives CDR1 SGHTA, CDR2 FQGNSA. The CDR3 DNA reads as TGTGCCAGCAGCTCAGAGAGAACAGATACGCAGTATTTT. Amino acids: CASSSERTDTQYF.

About this clonotype itself: One end of the junction varies from germline; a read error may be responsible. The rearrangement links TRBV6-6 to TRBJ2-1; D perhaps matches TRBD2 (6 bases). The CDR3 loop spans 16 amino acids. CDR1 and CDR2 from the germline V gene are MNHNY and SVGAGI (reference sequence). The DNA of the CDR3 is TGTGCCAGCAGTGGACTCAGGGCTAGCGATTACATTGAGCAGTTCTTC. Encoded protein: CASSGLRASDYIEQFF.

On this clonotype itself: A much larger clone lies a single base off, so this may be a read error. The rearrangement uses TRBV20-1 and TRBJ2-5; D remains unclear. CDR1 and CDR2 (germline): DFQATT, SNEGSKA (reference sequence). V lost 1 base and J 5 bases, leaving 2 bases between the germline ends. CDR3 length: 10 residues. Here the CDR3 DNA reads TGCAGTGCTAGAGCTGAGACCCAGTACTTC. It encodes CSARAETQYF.

The sample holds many counts of this clonotype. The V gene is TRBV5-1, the J gene TRBJ2-3; D is unresolved. The CDR3 has 13 amino acids. The V gene lost 0 bases and the J gene lost 3 bases, with 5 bases spanning the gap. Germline V gene sequence: CDR1 SGHRS, CDR2 YFSETQ. This chain's CDR3 is CASSLGITDTQYF. In nucleotides, the CDR3 is TGCGCCAGCAGCTTGGGGATAACAGATACGCAGTATTTT.

This clonotype was counted between two and nine times. This chain links TRBV20-1 with TRBJ1-1, with D unclear. The length of the CDR3 is 14 residues. V lost 4 bases, J lost 6 bases, and 18 bases lay in between. The V gene's germline CDR1 is DFQATT and CDR2 SNEGSKA (reference sequence). The CDR3 reads CSATYPSIVAEAFF. The CDR3 DNA sequence: TGCAGTGCTACTTACCCTTCGATCGTCGCTGAAGCTTTCTTT.

Details on this clonotype: This CDR3 fails to terminate in the conserved phenylalanine or tryptophan, so it likely reflects a read error. The DNA is left out, because the CDR3 cannot be placed on it with certainty; the CDR3 is given as TCRdb lists it. The chain uses TRBV6-6 and TRBJ1-1; TRBD1, the D gene given by the table, was not confirmed from the DNA. Both ends counted, the CDR3 spans 12 residues. Germline V gene data show CDR1 as MNHNY and CDR2 as SVGAGI (reference sequence). CDR3 sequence reads: CASSHPRGYPLS.

This clonotype has ten or more counts. The gene calls are TRBV9 and TRBJ2-3; a possible D gene is TRBD2 (6 bases). The V gene lost 4 bases and the J gene lost 5 bases, with 20 bases spanning the gap. Germline values: CDR1 SGDLS, CDR2 YYNGEE. The CDR3 is made up of 16 amino acids. The CDR3 nucleotides are TGTGCCAGCAGCCTTGGGGGAGGAACTCACGGAGATACGCAGTATTTT. Encoded protein: CASSLGGGTHGDTQYF.

In its sample, this clonotype was seen a few times. V usage is TRBV20-1 and J usage is TRBJ1-1; tentatively, D is TRBD1 (5 bases). Germline CDR1 reads DFQATT; CDR2 reads SNEGSKA (reference sequence). CDR3 length equals 12 residues. Between the trimmed V and J ends, which lost 1 base and 5 bases, there was a span of 8 bases. This CDR3 is CSARVGGTEAFF. CDR3 nucleotide sequence: TGCAGTGCTAGAGTCGGGGGGACTGAAGCTTTCTTT.

This clonotype was detected ten times or more. The V and J genes are TRBV5-8 and TRBJ1-5; maybe TRBD1 (6 bases). The CDR3 loop spans 15 amino acids. The germline gives CDR1 SGHTS, CDR2 YDEGEE. Trimming cost V 2 bases and J 0 bases, with 9 bases left between them. CDR3 DNA sequence: TGTGCCAGCAGCTTTACAGGGCATAGCAATCAGCCCCAGCATTTT. It is translated as CASSFTGHSNQPQHF.

This clonotype was seen at least ten times. This chain uses TRBV7-9 with TRBJ2-1; weak D call: TRBD2 (7 bases). This CDR3 is built from 17 residues. V lost 5 bases and J 0 bases, leaving 17 bases between the germline ends. The V gene's germline CDR1 is SEHNR and CDR2 FQNEAQ (reference sequence). CDR3 sequence (DNA): TGTGCCAGCAGCAAGCCAGGAGGGGGGGTCTCCTACAATGAGCAGTTCTTC. Amino acids: CASSKPGGGVSYNEQFF.

J is TRBJ1-2 and V is TRBV12-3 or TRBV12-4; D remains ambiguous. This CDR3 is built from 12 residues. V lost 7 bases to trimming and J lost 8 bases, with 14 bases between them. In DNA, the CDR3 is TGTGCCAGCAACGGGCCGAGTTACGGCTACACCTTC. Protein: CASNGPSYGYTF.

This clonotype was recorded many times. The rearrangement uses TRBV5-1 and TRBJ2-2, with D hard to call. The V gene lost 0 bases and the J gene lost 4 bases, with 4 bases spanning the gap. Per the germline V gene, CDR1 is SGHRS and CDR2 is YFSETQ. This CDR3 spans 13 amino acids. CDR3 nucleotides: TGCGCCAGCAGCTTGGAGGCCACCGGGGAGCTGTTTTTT. This codes for CASSLEATGELFF.

In its sample, this clonotype was seen a few times. This chain connects TRBV5-4 to TRBJ2-7; 8 bases match TRBD2. CDR3 size: 15 residues. V lost 0 bases and J lost 2; bases outside the gene matches: 4. Germline V gene sequence: CDR1 SGHNT, CDR2 YYREEE (reference sequence). CDR3 coding DNA: TGTGCCAGCAGCTTGGCCACGGGGGGGCCCTACGAGCAGTACTTC. It encodes CASSLATGGPYEQYF.

This clonotype was picked up a small number of times. The chain has TRBV7-3 and TRBJ2-1; the D gene is possibly TRBD1 (6 bases). The CDR3 covers 14 residues. V lost 6 bases and J lost 10, with 19 bases in between. CDR1 is SGHTA, CDR2 FQGTGA, per germline. The CDR3 protein is CASRSSQGFGEQFF. Written as DNA, the CDR3 is TGTGCCAGCAGGTCCTCTCAGGGGTTCGGAGAGCAGTTCTTC.

This clonotype was observed many times. The chain is built from TRBV7-9 and TRBJ2-3; D is undetermined. The CDR3 runs 16 residues. Germline assignment: CDR1 SEHNR and CDR2 FQNEAQ (reference sequence). V dropped 4 bases and J dropped 5 bases, with 19 bases sitting between them. This CDR3 is CASSSTMGLMGDTQYF. CDR3 DNA sequence: TGTGCCAGCAGCTCGACGATGGGTCTAATGGGAGATACGCAGTATTTT.